This T cell receptor beta chain was recorded in a study of identical twins. The study's findings and limits: Out-of-frame alpha sequences common to twins were enriched for low generation probability.

TCRdb used MiXCR to reprocess the 5' RACE reads, holding one entry per CDR3 protein. There are 450,000 to 500,000 distinct CDR3 sequences in the sample; more than 13% occur only once, and 0.95% to 1% lies in the top ten. In the case of this clonotype: Antigen specificity is unknown.

These same data were also listed under a study on yellow fever vaccine responses in identical twins. That paper notes: Twins reportedly had a vaccine T cell response that seemed partly convergent, partly personalized.

The sequence was collected from a woman between 18 and 29 years old in good health. Source material: CD4+ T cells sorted from blood.

CDR3 sequence reads: CASSLARGSETQYF. The CDR3 DNA follows: TGTGCCAGCAGCTTAGCCAGGGGATCAGAGACCCAGTACTTC. The rearrangement uses TRBV7-2 and TRBJ2-5; possible D gene TRBD1, 6 bases. Germline V lookup: CDR1 SGHTA, CDR2 FQGNSA. Trimming stripped 0 bases from V and 4 bases from J, with 9 bases between. This CDR3 region has 14 residues.